These T cell receptor beta chains were read from a single sample in a study of cytotoxic CD8 clonotypes in ibrutinib-treated CLL. Assay used: immunoSEQ multiplex PCR; TCRdb lists only in-frame clones, some missing. This sample yields approximately 90,000 clones, of which 60% to 80% are seen a single time; just under 25% belongs to the top ten. The sequenced sample was PBMCs, obtained after 24 months of ibrutinib treatment. The origin of the receptors is a human donor with chronic lymphocytic leukemia. Both conserved end residues are part of each CDR3. A D gene is named only where the DNA matches it firmly. Rows may omit the clone size; those that give it use once, few, many or a size class.

j_gene,v_gene,d_gene,abundance,CDR3nt,CDR3aa
TRBJ1-1,TRBV28,-,few,TGTGCCAGCAGTTTTGTATATGGGGTGAACACTGAAGCTTTCTTT,CASSFVYGVNTEAFF
TRBJ2-3,TRBV6-4,TRBD2,-,TGTGCCAGCAGTGACCAAGGGACTAGCGGGGCAGCGGTGAAGTATTTT,CASSDQGTSGAAVKYF
TRBJ1-3,TRBV27,-,-,TGTGCCAGCAGTCGCGGAGGCTCTGGAAACACCATATATTTT,CASSRGGSGNTIYF
TRBJ1-3,TRBV7-2,TRBD1,-,TGTGCCAGCAGCCCCGCACCCGGGACAGCTGGAAACACCATATATTTT,CASSPAPGTAGNTIYF
TRBJ1-2,TRBV9,-,-,TGTGCCAGCAGCCCCCGGGCCGCCGTCAACTATGGCTACACCTTC,CASSPRAAVNYGYTF
TRBJ1-1,TRBV5-1,TRBD1,-,TGCGCCAGCAGCTTGGCCGGACAGGGAGGGACTGAAGCTTTCTTT,CASSLAGQGGTEAFF
TRBJ1-5,TRBV7-3,TRBD1,-,TGTGCCAGCAGCTTAAACAGGGGTCAGCCCCAGCATTTT,CASSLNRGQPQHF
TRBJ1-6,TRBV6-1,-,-,TGTGCCAGCAGTGAAGTGGCGAATTCACCCCTCCACTTT,CASSEVANSPLHF
TRBJ2-5,TRBV4-1,-,-,TGCGCCAGCAGCGAGGGACACAGGTACCAAGAGACCCAGTACTTC,CASSEGHRYQETQYF
TRBJ2-7,TRBV6-1,TRBD1,once,TGTGCCAGCAGTGAAGCCGTGGGACAGCGGATCTCCTACGAGCAGTACTTC,CASSEAVGQRISYEQYF
TRBJ2-4,TRBV5-8,-,-,TGTGCCAGCAGCGGACAGATCCGGAACATTCAGTACTTC,CASSGQIRNIQYF
TRBJ1-5,TRBV28,TRBD1,once,TGTGCCAGCAGTTCCCACAGGACAGGAGTTCCCCAAGGCAATCAGCCCCAGCATTTT,CASSSHRTGVPQGNQPQHF
TRBJ2-3,TRBV27,-,-,TGTGCCAGCAGAACCACCGGGACCATTTACCCTGCCGGCACAGATACGCAGTATTTT,CASRTTGTIYPAGTDTQYF
TRBJ1-1,TRBV27,-,-,TGTGCCAGCAGTTTGGCTGGGGTTGGTACTGAAGCTTTCTTT,CASSLAGVGTEAFF
TRBJ2-7,TRBV11-2,-,few,TGTGCCAGCAGCTCCCGCGATATCTGGGGTGGATCCTACGAGCAGTACTTC,CASSSRDIWGGSYEQYF
TRBJ2-2,TRBV13,-,-,TGTGCCAGCAGCTTAGACAACCGCCCGGGCTCCGGGGAGCTGTTTTTT,CASSLDNRPGSGELFF
TRBJ1-2,TRBV19,-,few,TGTGCCAGTAGTATAGAGCGGGGGGCGAGCTATGGCTACACCTTC,CASSIERGASYGYTF
TRBJ1-5,TRBV18,-,-,TGTGCCAGCTCATTAAGTCCGGGCGGCTATAGCAATCAGCCCCAGCATTTT,CASSLSPGGYSNQPQHF
TRBJ1-2,TRBV7-9,-,-,TGTGCCAGCAGCTCCACGGGATTCTATGGCTACACCTTC,CASSSTGFYGYTF
TRBJ2-1,TRBV5-1,TRBD1,-,TGCGCCAGCAGCCTCGGACAGGGAAGCTCCTACAATGAGCAGTTCTTC,CASSLGQGSSYNEQFF
TRBJ1-2,TRBV7-9,TRBD1,-,TGTGCCAGCAGCTGGGACAGGGTACCCGGCTACACCTTC,CASSWDRVPGYTF
TRBJ2-6,TRBV19,-,-,TGTGCCAGTAGATCCCGGGGTAGGGCGGCGGGGGCCAACGTCCTGACTTTC,CASRSRGRAAGANVLTF
TRBJ2-7,TRBV7-6,TRBD1,-,TGTGCCAGCAGCTTGTTACAGGGGGCAAACTACGAGCAGTACTTC,CASSLLQGANYEQYF
TRBJ1-2,TRBV5-8,-,-,TGTGCCAGCAGCGACGACATTTACTATGGCTACACCTTC,CASSDDIYYGYTF
TRBJ1-1,TRBV5-1,-,-,TGCGCCAGCAGCTCCGGACGGGGAGAAGCTTTCTTT,CASSSGRGEAFF
TRBJ2-2,TRBV6-1,-,-,TGTGCCAGCAGTGAATATATGGGCGCGGACACCGGGGAGCTGTTTTTT,CASSEYMGADTGELFF
TRBJ2-5,TRBV7-9,-,-,TGTGCCAGCAGCCTCCTTCGGGACTTCCAAGAGACCCAGTACTTC,CASSLLRDFQETQYF
TRBJ2-3,TRBV7-9,-,once,TGTGCCAGCAGCGGACCGAGAGGGACCAGCATAGATACGCAGTATTTT,CASSGPRGTSIDTQYF
TRBJ2-7,TRBV27,-,few,TGTGCCAGCAGCCAAGATCGGACAACCCATCGGACAACCTACGAGCAGTACTTC,CASSQDRTTHRTTYEQYF
TRBJ2-3,TRBV7-2,TRBD2,-,TGTGCCAGCAGCTTAGCAAGGGGACTATTAGATACGCAGTATTTT,CASSLARGLLDTQYF
TRBJ2-7,TRBV28,-,-,TGTGCCAGCGCCTGGACCTCCTACGAGCAGTACTTC,CASAWTSYEQYF
TRBJ1-2,TRBV7-9,-,-,TGTGCCAGCAGCCTCTGGCGGGGGGAACAGATAAATGGCTACACCTTC,CASSLWRGEQINGYTF
TRBJ1-1,TRBV29-1,TRBD1,-,TGCAGCGGACAGGGCAGGGTCGACACTGAAGCTTTCTTT,CSGQGRVDTEAFF
TRBJ1-2,TRBV6-6,-,-,TGTGCCAGCAGTGCCCTGGTGAGATTCTATGGCTACACCTTC,CASSALVRFYGYTF
TRBJ2-5,TRBV5-1,-,-,TGCGCCAGCAGCTCCGGAACGCAAGAGACCCAGTACTTC,CASSSGTQETQYF
TRBJ2-7,TRBV2,-,-,TGTGCCAGCAGTACCCAGAAAAGTTACGAGCAGTACTTC,CASSTQKSYEQYF
TRBJ2-1,TRBV7-3,-,-,TGTGCCAGCAGCCCAATAAGTTCCGCGGGAGAGCAGTTCTTC,CASSPISSAGEQFF
TRBJ2-7,TRBV5-1,TRBD1,-,TGCGCCAGCAGCATACAGGGGGCGCATAACGAGCAGTACTTC,CASSIQGAHNEQYF
TRBJ1-2,TRBV11-1,-,-,TGTGCCAGCAGCTTAGAAAGACAGTATGGCTACACCTTC,CASSLERQYGYTF
TRBJ1-5,TRBV18,TRBD1,-,TGTGCCAGCTCCTTAGGACAGGGGAATCAGCCCCAGCATTTT,CASSLGQGNQPQHF
TRBJ2-7,TRBV4-1,-,-,TGCGCCAGCAGCCAAGACGGTAGCGGAAAATACGAGCAGTACTTC,CASSQDGSGKYEQYF
TRBJ2-4,TRBV29-1,TRBD2,-,TGCAGCGTGAACGGACTAGCGGGCCGAGCGCAAAAAAACATTCAGTACTTC,CSVNGLAGRAQKNIQYF
TRBJ2-1,TRBV7-2,TRBD1,-,TGTGCCAGCAGCTTAAACAGGGGGTATGGGAATGAGCAGTTCTTC,CASSLNRGYGNEQFF
TRBJ2-7,TRBV18,-,-,TGTGCCAGCTCACCAGTGCGGTGGGACGAGCAGTACTTC,CASSPVRWDEQYF
TRBJ2-7,TRBV7-2,-,-,TGTGCCAGCAGCTTTGGGGGCACCGCCTCCTACGAGCAGTACTTC,CASSFGGTASYEQYF
TRBJ2-2,TRBV25-1,TRBD1,few,TGTGCCAGCAGCGGGGACAGGGGCTCCGGGGAGCTGTTTTTT,CASSGDRGSGELFF
TRBJ2-7,TRBV10-3,-,-,TGTGCCATCAGTCCGGCCGGCTACGAGCAGTACTTC,CAISPAGYEQYF
TRBJ1-1,TRBV18,-,-,TGTGCCAGCTCACCACCGGGACTGACGAACACTGAAGCTTTCTTT,CASSPPGLTNTEAFF
TRBJ1-2,TRBV15,-,many,TGTGCCACCAGCAGATTAGGGTTTGGCTACACCTTC,CATSRLGFGYTF
TRBJ1-1,TRBV28,-,-,TGTGCCAGCATGGGGTTACGGGGACTGAACACTGAAGCTTTCTTT,CASMGLRGLNTEAFF
TRBJ2-7,TRBV28,TRBD2,-,TGTGCCAGCAGTACGGCTCAATCGGGGGGTTCCTACGAGCAGTACTTC,CASSTAQSGGSYEQYF
TRBJ2-3,TRBV27,-,-,TGTGCCAGCAGATCTCCCCGGGAGGATACGCAGTATTTT,CASRSPREDTQYF
TRBJ2-7,TRBV5-8,-,few,TGTGCCAGCAGCCGTACTCACTCCTACGAGCAGTACTTC,CASSRTHSYEQYF
TRBJ2-7,TRBV4-1,TRBD2,-,TGCGCCAGCAGCCAAGAAGGCGGGGGGCGCGTATACGAGCAGTACTTC,CASSQEGGGRVYEQYF
TRBJ2-5,TRBV5-1,TRBD2,-,TGCGCCAGCAGCCCCAGGACTAGCAGCCTCCAAGAGACCCAGTACTTC,CASSPRTSSLQETQYF
TRBJ2-7,TRBV5-1,TRBD2,-,TGCGCCAGCAGCACGGCTAGCGGGGGCCTCTACGAGCAGTACTTC,CASSTASGGLYEQYF
TRBJ1-2,TRBV28,-,few,TGTGCCAGCAGTTCGCAGAACAACTATGGCTACACCTTC,CASSSQNNYGYTF